These 2 T cell receptor beta chains share one sample of origin, sequenced in a study of Ad26.COV2.S vaccination and SARS-CoV-2 variants. Regarding treatment: approximately 18 received Ad26.COV2.S at low or high dose, single or two shots; about 5 received placebo; per-sample allocation not given. Following the first vaccine or placebo injection, samples were taken on day 63. The assay was immunoSEQ multiplex PCR, and TCRdb's table has in-frame clones only and misses some. The table shows 300,000 to 500,000 clones, with 88% occurring only once. The specimen was peripheral blood, collected in a trial of Ad26.COV2.S vaccine versus placebo. The receptors shown here come from a person aged 18-65 years who received the Ad26.COV2.S COVID-19 vaccine or a placebo.

The chain has TRBV3-1 (or the pseudogene TRBV3-2) and TRBJ2-7; TRBD2 matches 8 bases. The germline V gene encodes CDR1 LGHDT and CDR2 YNNKEL (reference sequence). The V and J ends lost 1 base and 0 bases, in that order; junction bases with no gene match: 5. The CDR3 contains 16 residues. CDR3 residues: CASSQGAGVSSYEQYF. In nucleotides, the CDR3 is TGTGCCAGCAGCCAAGGAGCGGGGGTGAGCTCCTACGAGCAGTACTTC.

The J gene is TRBJ1-4, the V gene TRBV4-1, with TRBD1 identical over 7 bases. V shed 4 bases, J shed 8 bases, and the junction held 10 bases outside the gene matches. CDR3 size: 15 residues. Germline values: CDR1 MGHRA, CDR2 YSYEKL. Here the CDR3 reads CASSRPTGTGEKLFF. The CDR3 nucleotides are TGCGCCAGCAGCCGCCCGACAGGGACGGGGGAAAAACTGTTTTTT.